Each of the 18 T cell receptor beta chains below was sequenced from the same sample in a study of blood T cell repertoires in COVID-19. The repertoire was sequenced with immunoSEQ multiplex PCR; TCRdb's copy has only in-frame clones and lacks some. Of roughly 250,000 clones in the sample, about 76% were seen once. The sequencing sample was made of peripheral blood. The receptors were gathered from a woman aged 60 to 75 with active or convalescent COVID-19.

The chain has TRBV6-2 or TRBV6-3 and TRBJ1-5; TRBD1 matches at 7 bases. The CDR3 has 14 amino acids. The germline V gene has CDR1 MNHEY and CDR2 SVGEGT. With 2 bases clipped from V and 6 bases from J, the junction kept 4 bases outside the gene matches. CDR3 region: CASSYAGTAQPQHF. The CDR3 bases are TGTGCCAGCAGTTACGCCGGGACAGCTCAGCCCCAGCATTTT.

In DNA, the CDR3 is TGCGCCAGCAGCTTGACAGTCTACGAGCAGTACTTC. This sequence encodes CASSLTVYEQYF. The V call is TRBV5-1, the J call TRBJ2-7; the D is unclear. Germline V gene lookup returns CDR1 SGHRS and CDR2 YFSETQ. V was pared by 1 base and J by 3 bases, with 5 bases between. The CDR3 is made up of 12 amino acids.

The V call is TRBV15, the J call TRBJ2-5; D is ambiguous. This CDR3 region has 13 residues. The V end was cut by 4 bases, the J end by 4 bases, with 10 bases between. The germline CDR1 and CDR2 sequences are LNHNV and YYDKDF (reference sequence). The CDR3 here is CATSITRRETQYF. The CDR3 DNA sequence: TGTGCCACCAGCATAACGCGGCGAGAGACCCAGTACTTC.

V usage is TRBV5-1 and J usage is TRBJ1-1; 8 positions match TRBD1. V lost 2 bases, J lost 6 bases, and 3 bases stayed unmatched. Germline CDR1 is SGHRS and CDR2 is YFSETQ. CDR3 length: 13 residues. The CDR3 here is CASSLGTGAEAFF. The CDR3, as DNA: TGCGCCAGCAGCTTAGGGACAGGCGCTGAAGCTTTCTTT.

This chain links TRBV14 with TRBJ1-4; 10 bases are a match to TRBD1. The CDR3 extends over 16 amino acids. V shed 4 bases and J 5 bases; nucleotides not matched to a gene: 7. Germline CDR1 is SGHDN and CDR2 is FVKESK. Here the CDR3 reads CASSLVTTGGNEKLFF. CDR3 DNA: TGTGCCAGCAGCCTCGTCACGACAGGGGGCAATGAAAAACTGTTTTTT.

The chain combines TRBV7-3 with TRBJ2-1; 15 bases fit TRBD2. Looked up from germline, CDR1 is SGHTA and CDR2 is FQGTGA. With 5 bases clipped from V and 7 bases from J, the junction kept 9 bases outside the gene matches. This CDR3 has 17 residues. This CDR3 reads CASSPSPGLAGGNEQFF. CDR3 DNA sequence: TGTGCCAGCAGCCCTAGCCCAGGACTAGCGGGGGGGAATGAGCAGTTCTTC.

V is TRBV18 and J is TRBJ1-1; D ambiguous. V lost 0 bases to trimming and J lost 5 bases, with 13 bases between them. The CDR3 is 15 residues long. CDR1 is KGHSH, CDR2 LQKENI, per germline. In nucleotides, the CDR3 is TGTGCCAGCTCACCACCGTCAGTCATGAGGACTGAAGCTTTCTTT. This sequence encodes CASSPPSVMRTEAFF.

The DNA of the CDR3 is TGTGCCAGCATGGCAGGGGGCTCCAATTCACCCCTCCACTTT. The encoded protein is CASMAGGSNSPLHF. The chain couples TRBV28 to TRBJ1-6; 8 bases align to TRBD1. Per germline, CDR1 MDHEN and CDR2 SYDVKM. The CDR3 loop spans 14 amino acids. V was pared by 7 bases and J by 7 bases, with 6 bases of the junction left unmatched.

This clone was counted only a few times. The chain carries TRBV5-1 and TRBJ2-3; D not resolved. The CDR3 spans 13 residues. Trimming took 2 bases from V and 0 from J, leaving 4 bases between them. From germline, CDR1 is SGHRS and CDR2 YFSETQ. The CDR3 is CASSFSSTDTQYF. DNA for the CDR3: TGCGCCAGCAGCTTCTCTAGCACAGATACGCAGTATTTT.

This rearrangement joins TRBV5-6 to TRBJ1-1, with D perhaps TRBD1 (6 bases). Trimming shortened V by 2 bases and J by 6 bases, and 20 bases separated the two germline ends. CDR1 is SGHDT and CDR2 is YYEEEE in the germline V gene. The CDR3 length is 16 residues. CDR3 region: CASSFWGRGFFAEAFF. CDR3 DNA sequence: TGTGCCAGCAGCTTTTGGGGCAGGGGTTTCTTTGCTGAAGCTTTCTTT.

In DNA, the CDR3 is TGTGCCAGCGAAAAAGGGGACAGGGGGCATTTCGGGAACACTGAAGCTTTCTTT. This sequence encodes CASEKGDRGHFGNTEAFF. J is TRBJ1-1 and V is TRBV19; 12 bases agree with TRBD1. Looked up from germline, CDR1 is LNHDA and CDR2 is SQIVND (reference sequence). The J segment lost 1 base and the V segment lost 9 bases, leaving 15 bases of the junction unmatched. CDR3 length: 18 residues.

This clone was seen once. The rearrangement links TRBV18 to TRBJ1-2; TRBD1 matches 7 bases. With 5 bases clipped from V and 6 bases from J, the junction kept 6 bases outside the gene matches. The CDR3 covers 13 residues. In germline, CDR1 is KGHSH, CDR2 LQKENI. CDR3 nucleotide sequence: TGTGCCAGCTCAGTACAGGGGAAGGATGGCTACACCTTC. Protein product: CASSVQGKDGYTF. The full variable domain, completed using reference TRBV18 and TRBJ1-2, is NAGVMQNPRHLVRRRGQEARLRCSPMKGHSHVYWYRQLPEEGLKFMVYLQKENIIDESGMPKERFSAEFPKEGPSILRIQQVVRGDSAAYFCASSVQGKDGYTFGSGTRLTVV.

V gene TRBV4-3 combines with J gene TRBJ2-1, with D perhaps TRBD1 (5 bases). The CDR3 contains 15 residues. Trimming pared 0 bases from V and 8 bases from J, leaving 14 bases between. Germline CDR1 and CDR2: LGHNA and YSLEER. The CDR3 reads CASSQDRQGLYEQFF. CDR3 sequence (DNA): TGCGCCAGCAGCCAAGATCGCCAGGGCCTCTATGAGCAGTTCTTC.

The V call is TRBV6-5, the J call TRBJ1-1, with D unresolved. This CDR3 comprises 13 residues. V shed 7 bases and J shed 4 bases, with 13 bases lying between them. CDR1 is MNHEY, CDR2 SVGAGI, per germline. CDR3 in amino acids: CASTPPGSTEAFF. Here the CDR3 DNA reads TGTGCCAGCACCCCCCCAGGCAGCACTGAAGCTTTCTTT.

As regards this clone: The junction and the germline gene differ at one end; a read error may be behind it. The chain combines TRBV9 with TRBJ1-6; 7 nucleotides align to TRBD1. CDR1 and CDR2 from the germline V gene are SGDLS and YYNGEE. The length of the CDR3 is 15 residues. DNA for the CDR3: TGTGCCAGCAGCAACCGGGACAGTGAGAATTCACCCCCCCACTTT. Translation: CASSNRDSENSPPHF.

Only one count was recorded for this clone. V gene TRBV30 combines with J gene TRBJ1-2, with a weak D call TRBD1 (5 bases). The length of the CDR3 is 13 residues. The V gene lost 3 bases and the J gene lost 6 bases, with 14 bases spanning the gap. In germline, CDR1 is GTSNPN, CDR2 SVGIG (reference sequence). CDR3 nucleotides: TGTGCCTGGAGGACCCGGGGGGTCCATGGCTACACCTTC. Its translation is CAWRTRGVHGYTF.

The V call is TRBV4-2, the J call TRBJ2-7, with 7 bases fitting TRBD2. CDR1 is LGHNA and CDR2 is YNFKEQ in the germline V gene. This CDR3 has 16 amino acids. V shed 4 bases and J 2 bases; nucleotides not matched to a gene: 11. For the CDR3, the DNA is TGTGCCAGCAGCCGCTCGCGGGGGACGGAGACCTACGAGCAGTACTTC. This sequence encodes CASSRSRGTETYEQYF.

The V and J genes are TRBV2 and TRBJ2-7; D gene unclear. CDR1 and CDR2 from the germline V gene are SNHLY and FYNNEI. The CDR3 sequence is 15 residues long. Trimming removed 6 bases from V and 0 bases from J, with 15 bases in between. CDR3 protein: CASRERSSGSYEQYF. The CDR3 DNA reads as TGTGCCAGCAGGGAGAGGTCTTCCGGCTCCTACGAGCAGTACTTC. Variable domain in full (rest from reference TRBV2 and TRBJ2-7): EPEVTQTPSHQVTQMGQEVILRCVPISNHLYFYWYRQILGQKVEFLVSFYNNEISEKSEIFDDQFSVERPDGSNFTLKIRSTKLEDSAMYFCASRERSSGSYEQYFGPGTRLTVT.